This entry features one T cell receptor (beta chain) sequence. The sample is drawn from a study of T cell changes during pregnancy in multiple sclerosis. The germline gives CDR1 SGHRS, CDR2 YFSETQ. Deletions cut 2 bases from V and 6 bases from J, with 8 bases between. CDR3 size: 12 residues. Assay used: immunoSEQ multiplex PCR; TCRdb lists only in-frame clones, some missing. The data contain more than 30,000 clones, 85% to 95% of them singletons. The TCR comes from a female donor in good health, enrolled as a control in a pregnancy study. The J gene is TRBJ1-2, the V gene TRBV5-1; no definite D call. This specimen consisted of CD4+ T cells from peripheral blood mononuclear cells, obtained in the third trimester of pregnancy. CDR3 in DNA: TGCGCCAGCAGCTTTTCTGGAGATGGCTACACCTTC. Protein: CASSFSGDGYTF.